Listed below are T cell receptor beta chains from one sample, sequenced in a study of blood T cells in healthy people across ages. TCRdb redid the calling of the 5' RACE reads with MiXCR, one entry per CDR3 protein. The sample gives 1.5 million to 2 million distinct CDR3 sequences, roughly 49% of which show up once; less than 2.5% is in the top ten. Sequencing input: blood. These receptors came from a woman between 40 and 55 years old in good health. CDR3s include the opening cysteine and the closing phenylalanine or tryptophan. Each record gives: V gene, J gene, CDR3 protein.

v_call: TRBV4-2; j_call: TRBJ2-7; cdr3_aa: CASSQDGSVYEQYF
v_call: TRBV9; j_call: TRBJ2-3; cdr3_aa: CASSVSGDTETQYF
v_call: TRBV29-1; j_call: .; cdr3_aa: CSVSDGYNEQYF
v_call: TRBV4-3; j_call: TRBJ2-3; cdr3_aa: CASSHGTIADTQYF
v_call: TRBV6-6; j_call: TRBJ2-3; cdr3_aa: CASNALWTAKSTDTQYF
v_call: TRBV7-2; j_call: TRBJ2-3; cdr3_aa: CASSSQDRGDTQYF
v_call: TRBV4-1; j_call: TRBJ2-5; cdr3_aa: CASSQGSSGGFRETQYF
v_call: TRBV7-8; j_call: TRBJ2-3; cdr3_aa: CASSQPTSGGPDTQYF
v_call: TRBV18; j_call: TRBJ2-3; cdr3_aa: CASSPPGTPTDTQYF
v_call: TRBV20-1; j_call: TRBJ1-6; cdr3_aa: CSAIPSLGTGDSPLHF
v_call: TRBV27; j_call: TRBJ2-5; cdr3_aa: CASGFLETQYF
v_call: TRBV5-1; j_call: TRBJ2-2; cdr3_aa: CASSLDRGLAGELFF
v_call: TRBV5-1; j_call: TRBJ1-2; cdr3_aa: CASSLEGTAYGYTF
v_call: TRBV6-5; j_call: TRBJ1-5; cdr3_aa: CASRRQGSSGNQPQHF
v_call: TRBV6-2/TRBV6-3; j_call: TRBJ2-5; cdr3_aa: CASNDPGRETQYF
v_call: TRBV7-6; j_call: TRBJ2-3; cdr3_aa: CASSLLSTGTQYF
v_call: TRBV7-9; j_call: TRBJ2-7; cdr3_aa: CASSLILNEQYF
v_call: TRBV12-3/TRBV12-4; j_call: TRBJ2-3; cdr3_aa: CASSFGRLAKSTDTQYF
v_call: TRBV3-1; j_call: TRBJ2-4; cdr3_aa: CASSPGLPSKNIQYF
v_call: TRBV4-1; j_call: TRBJ2-1; cdr3_aa: CASSHPLAGEQFF
v_call: TRBV12-3/TRBV12-4; j_call: TRBJ2-5; cdr3_aa: CASRSYGGGPGETQYF
v_call: TRBV20-1; j_call: TRBJ1-2; cdr3_aa: CSASGAERNGYTF
v_call: TRBV6-2/TRBV6-3; j_call: TRBJ2-7; cdr3_aa: CASSPYPAGVSYEQYF
v_call: TRBV7-2; j_call: TRBJ1-5; cdr3_aa: CASSLVSPGESYSNQPQHF
v_call: TRBV5-1; j_call: TRBJ2-1; cdr3_aa: CASSLDPSGGSNEQFF
v_call: TRBV7-2; j_call: TRBJ2-5; cdr3_aa: CASSPELVSQETQYF
v_call: TRBV5-1; j_call: TRBJ2-1; cdr3_aa: CASSLAARSGEDNEQFF
v_call: TRBV2; j_call: TRBJ2-3; cdr3_aa: CASSERIGAGIDTQYF
v_call: TRBV29-1; j_call: .; cdr3_aa: CSVITEGYEQYF
v_call: TRBV7-9; j_call: TRBJ1-5; cdr3_aa: CASSRDRGSRQPQHF
v_call: TRBV29-1; j_call: TRBJ2-3; cdr3_aa: CSVATGAGGTQYF
v_call: TRBV5-1; j_call: TRBJ1-2; cdr3_aa: CASSLDGPTYGYTF
v_call: TRBV3-1; j_call: TRBJ2-7; cdr3_aa: CASSQFRTPESYEQYF
v_call: TRBV29-1; j_call: .; cdr3_aa: CSVESPGQGGGDNEQYF
v_call: TRBV28; j_call: TRBJ2-5; cdr3_aa: CASKSRQVRAQYF
v_call: TRBV12-3/TRBV12-4; j_call: TRBJ2-5; cdr3_aa: CASRTGLGVSYF
v_call: TRBV24-1; j_call: TRBJ2-1; cdr3_aa: CATSGKGRNEQFF
v_call: TRBV5-1; j_call: TRBJ2-3; cdr3_aa: CASSLFGQTDTQYF
v_call: TRBV7-6; j_call: TRBJ2-5; cdr3_aa: CASSLARSLAGGRLKSETQYF
v_call: TRBV7-3; j_call: TRBJ2-1; cdr3_aa: CASSSLLTSSEQFF
v_call: TRBV29-1; j_call: TRBJ1-2; cdr3_aa: CSVDKLQGQDGYTF
v_call: TRBV13; j_call: TRBJ2-5; cdr3_aa: CASSFGQGEGNEQYF
v_call: TRBV12-3/TRBV12-4; j_call: TRBJ2-7; cdr3_aa: CASSPKGRVGEQYF
v_call: TRBV20-1; j_call: TRBJ2-3; cdr3_aa: CSATGQGVLFTQYF
v_call: TRBV10-3; j_call: TRBJ2-7; cdr3_aa: CAISQRGSSYEQYF
v_call: TRBV24-1; j_call: TRBJ2-4; cdr3_aa: CATSPPGDTALAKNIQYF
v_call: TRBV6-5; j_call: TRBJ2-7; cdr3_aa: CASSWGRKVSYEQYF
v_call: TRBV7-2; j_call: TRBJ2-7; cdr3_aa: CASSRTGPPYEQYF
v_call: TRBV29-1; j_call: TRBJ2-7; cdr3_aa: CSVGRGALGEQYF
v_call: TRBV6-1; j_call: TRBJ2-3; cdr3_aa: CASSYTGAAWYF
v_call: TRBV20-1; j_call: TRBJ2-1; cdr3_aa: CSASGWGITVSSYNEQFF
v_call: TRBV6-2/TRBV6-3; j_call: TRBJ1-6; cdr3_aa: CASSYPPGQRDSPLHF
v_call: TRBV6-2/TRBV6-3; j_call: TRBJ2-1; cdr3_aa: CASSRPLGPTNEQFF
v_call: TRBV12-5; j_call: TRBJ2-6; cdr3_aa: CASGSTPTGAASGANVLTF
v_call: TRBV28; j_call: TRBJ2-7; cdr3_aa: CASWGTGSYEQYF
v_call: TRBV4-3; j_call: TRBJ1-4; cdr3_aa: CASSQDGSWTTNEKLFF
v_call: TRBV6-2/TRBV6-3; j_call: TRBJ1-5; cdr3_aa: CASDRRNQPQHF
v_call: TRBV3-1; j_call: TRBJ2-1; cdr3_aa: CASSQESNEQFF
v_call: TRBV10-3; j_call: TRBJ2-7; cdr3_aa: CAISDNYEQYF
v_call: TRBV9; j_call: TRBJ2-1; cdr3_aa: CASSVNERGGYNEQFF